The 30 T cell receptor beta chains listed next were all sequenced from one sample in a study of radiotherapy plus CTLA-4 blockade in lung cancer. TCRdb's table, derived via immunoSEQ multiplex PCR, lists solely in-frame clones and lacks some. The data show around 80,000 clones, with roughly four fifths seen just once and 9.5% to 10% held by the top ten. The sequencing used peripheral blood, collected from a patient treated with radiotherapy plus ipilimumab. The receptors were sampled from a human donor with non-small cell lung cancer whose response to radiotherapy plus ipilimumab could not be evaluated.

The V and J genes are TRBV5-1 and TRBJ1-2; D possibly corresponds to TRBD1 (5 bases). The germline CDR1 and CDR2 sequences are SGHRS and YFSETQ. The CDR3 sequence is 13 residues long. Trimming left V 0 bases short and J 6 bases short, with 9 bases between. DNA for the CDR3: TGCGCCAGCAGCTTGGCATCGGGGGATGGCTACACCTTC. Translation gives CASSLASGDGYTF.

The chain has TRBV11-3 and TRBJ2-1; 12 bases map to TRBD2. From germline, CDR1 is SGHNT and CDR2 YENEEA. The J segment lost 5 bases and the V segment lost 3 bases, leaving 5 bases of the junction unmatched. This CDR3 comprises 16 residues. The CDR3 region is CASSLTSGRGNNEQFF. DNA of the CDR3: TGTGCCAGCAGCTTGACTAGCGGGAGAGGCAACAATGAGCAGTTCTTC.

This clone was seen a few times. The chain uses TRBV4-1 and TRBJ1-5; D not resolved. This CDR3 is 13 amino acids long. The germline CDR1 and CDR2 sequences are MGHRA and YSYEKL. V gave up 3 bases and J gave up 7 bases, with 10 bases separating them. The DNA of the CDR3 is TGCGCCAGCAGCCAGCAGGTTTTGCAGCCCCAGCATTTT. This translates into CASSQQVLQPQHF.

V usage is TRBV5-6 and J usage is TRBJ1-2; perhaps TRBD1 as D (6 bases). Looked up from germline, CDR1 is SGHDT and CDR2 is YYEEEE. V shed 6 bases and J shed 14 bases, with 20 bases lying between them. The CDR3 has 12 residues. The CDR3: CASTSTGMHQTF. The CDR3 coding sequence is TGTGCCAGCACCTCAACAGGGATGCACCAGACCTTC.

The chain is built from TRBV5-6 and TRBJ2-7, with TRBD2 identical over 13 bases. Per germline, CDR1 SGHDT and CDR2 YYEEEE. This CDR3 is built from 16 residues. Trimming cost V 4 bases and J 6 bases; bases outside gene matches: 10. DNA of the CDR3: TGTGCCAGCAGCAAACTAGCGGGAGGGCCCTCCGGCGAGCAGTACTTC. This encodes CASSKLAGGPSGEQYF.

As regards this clone: A read error may account for a junction end that differs from germline. Different DNA sequences within this sample yield the same CDR3. The V gene is TRBV7-9, the J gene TRBJ2-7; D might be TRBD1 (6 bases). Germline V CDR1 and CDR2: SEHNR, FQNEAQ (reference sequence). This CDR3 region has 15 residues. The CDR3 here is CASSLAQDRGGEQYF. Written as DNA, the CDR3 is TGTGCCAGCAGCCTAGCACAGGACAGAGGGGGCGAGCAGTACTTC.

This clone has just a few counts. The genes are TRBV7-9 and TRBJ1-4, with D possibly matching TRBD1 (5 bases). Germline assignment: CDR1 SEHNR and CDR2 FQNEAQ (reference sequence). Deletions cut 5 bases from V and 0 bases from J, with 10 bases between. CDR3 length equals 15 residues. This CDR3 reads CASSRQGATNEKLFF. For the CDR3, the DNA is TGTGCCAGCAGCCGGCAGGGTGCAACTAATGAAAAACTGTTTTTT.

The chain is built from TRBV28 and TRBJ1-2, with 8 positions matching TRBD1. There are 16 residues in the CDR3. The junction had 15 bases not matched to a gene; V was cut back by 6 bases and J by 6 bases. Germline values: CDR1 MDHEN, CDR2 SYDVKM. The CDR3 region has the DNA TGTGCCAGCAGGACCCCGGAGGACAGGGCTGGGAATGGCTACACCTTC. Residues: CASRTPEDRAGNGYTF.

This clone was observed a handful of times. This rearrangement joins TRBV19 to TRBJ2-7; 12 bases align to TRBD2. Germline trimming cut 5 bases from V and 5 bases from J; bases unmatched to any gene: 4. The CDR3 length is 14 residues. The germline V gene encodes CDR1 LNHDA and CDR2 SQIVND (reference sequence). The CDR3 sequence is CASSPRLAGDEQYF. The CDR3 DNA reads as TGTGCCAGTAGTCCCCGACTAGCGGGGGACGAGCAGTACTTC.

The rearrangement links TRBV7-9 to TRBJ1-4; D gene uncertain. The length of the CDR3 is 15 residues. The V and J ends lost 0 bases and 2 bases respectively, with 7 bases between them. The germline gives CDR1 SEHNR, CDR2 FQNEAQ (reference sequence). In nucleotides, the CDR3 is TGTGCCAGCAGCTTAGCCCTATTTACTAATGAAAAACTGTTTTTT. The encoded protein is CASSLALFTNEKLFF.

This clone has more than one count but fewer than ten. The chain joins TRBV4-2 to TRBJ2-3; 9 nucleotides align to TRBD2. CDR1 and CDR2 from the germline V gene are LGHNA and YNFKEQ. V shed 2 bases, J shed 4 bases, and the junction held 10 bases outside the gene matches. There are 17 residues in the CDR3. The CDR3 DNA reads as TGTGCCAGCAGCCAATCCCTTGCGGGGGGGGTCGCAGATACGCAGTATTTT. Its translation is CASSQSLAGGVADTQYF.

The chain has TRBV2 and TRBJ2-2; D possibly uses TRBD1 or TRBD2 (9 bases each). CDR1 and CDR2 (germline): SNHLY, FYNNEI. V gave up 7 bases and J gave up 5 bases, with 23 bases separating them. This CDR3 region has 17 residues. CDR3 residues: CASIGTGLAGLTGELFF. DNA for the CDR3: TGTGCCAGCATCGGGACAGGGCTAGCGGGATTAACCGGGGAGCTGTTTTTT.

CDR3: CSVAAVEGQGFIEQFF. CDR3 sequence (DNA): TGCAGCGTCGCCGCCGTAGAGGGACAGGGGTTTATTGAGCAGTTCTTC. The chain couples TRBV29-1 to TRBJ2-1; 10 bases fit TRBD1. The CDR3 length is 16 residues. Germline CDR1 reads SQVTM; CDR2 reads ANQGSEA. V gave up 6 bases and J gave up 9 bases; unmatched junction bases: 17.

The gene calls are TRBV5-1 and TRBJ2-2; 8 bases line up with TRBD2. This CDR3 has 15 residues. In germline, CDR1 is SGHRS, CDR2 YFSETQ. V shed 2 bases and J 5 bases; nucleotides not matched to a gene: 5. CDR3 nucleotide sequence: TGCGCCAGCAGCTTAGCGGGAGTGGGGACCGGGGAGCTGTTTTTT. Translation: CASSLAGVGTGELFF.

The rearrangement joins TRBV9 to TRBJ1-1, with 7 nucleotides matching TRBD1. The germline gives CDR1 SGDLS, CDR2 YYNGEE. CDR3 length equals 16 residues. J lost 5 bases, V lost 4 bases, and 14 bases had no gene match. This CDR3 reads CASSHNPGQTTTEAFF. DNA for the CDR3: TGTGCCAGCAGCCATAATCCGGGACAGACAACAACTGAAGCTTTCTTT.

The gene calls are TRBV6-6 and TRBJ2-7, with 9 bases that match TRBD2. The CDR3 covers 16 residues. The trim removed 1 base at V and 6 bases at J, leaving 10 bases unmatched. Germline loops: CDR1 MNHNY, CDR2 SVGAGI (reference sequence). CDR3 coding DNA: TGTGCCAGCAGTTACTACCTAGCGGGATCCCCGGGCGAGCAGTACTTC. Its translation: CASSYYLAGSPGEQYF.

This chain connects TRBV30 to TRBJ1-2; perhaps TRBD1 as D (5 bases). From germline, CDR1 is GTSNPN and CDR2 SVGIG (reference sequence). This CDR3 contains 14 residues. Trimming removed 1 base from V and 6 bases from J, with 15 bases in between. CDR3 amino acids: CAWSARSGKHGYTF. CDR3 bases: TGTGCCTGGAGTGCCCGGTCAGGGAAACATGGCTACACCTTC.

This chain joins TRBV5-1 and TRBJ1-1; TRBD1 aligns across 7 bases. CDR3 size: 14 residues. Germline-derived CDR1 and CDR2 are SGHRS and YFSETQ. The V and J ends lost 3 bases and 5 bases, in that order; junction bases with no gene match: 7. The CDR3 coding sequence is TGCGCCAGCAGCTGGGACAGAGCAATGACTGAAGCTTTCTTT. This sequence encodes CASSWDRAMTEAFF.

The V call is TRBV5-8, the J call TRBJ2-7; D may be TRBD2 (7 bases). This CDR3 has 16 amino acids. Trimming removed 3 bases at V and 6 bases at J, with 22 bases between. CDR1 and CDR2 from the germline V gene are SGHTS and YDEGEE. The CDR3 spells CASSWGASGRAPEQYF. The CDR3 nucleotides read TGTGCCAGCAGCTGGGGGGCTAGCGGAAGAGCCCCCGAGCAGTACTTC. The whole variable domain, remainder taken from reference TRBV5-8 and TRBJ2-7, is EAGVTQSPTHLIKTRGQQATLRCSPISGHTSVYWYQQALGLGLQFLLWYDEGEERNRGNFPPRFSGRQFPNYSSELNVNALELEDSALYLCASSWGASGRAPEQYFGPGTRLTVT.

J is TRBJ1-5 and V is TRBV19, with TRBD1 as a possible D gene (5 bases). Germline loops: CDR1 LNHDA, CDR2 SQIVND (reference sequence). CDR3 length: 14 amino acids. Trimming took 3 bases from V and 4 from J, leaving 10 bases between them. Written as DNA, the CDR3 is TGTGCCAGTAGTATTACAGGAGCGAATCAGCCCCAGCATTTT. Encoded protein: CASSITGANQPQHF.

V and J are TRBV30 and TRBJ2-2; no definite D call. The CDR3 is made up of 13 amino acids. Germline V gene sequence: CDR1 GTSNPN, CDR2 SVGIG (reference sequence). V was pared by 3 bases and J by 4 bases, with 9 bases between. The CDR3 DNA follows: TGTGCCTGGAGAGAAACAGCCACCGGGGAGCTGTTTTTT. Protein: CAWRETATGELFF.

V usage is TRBV7-2 and J usage is TRBJ2-5; 9 nucleotides align to TRBD2. Looked up from germline, CDR1 is SGHTA and CDR2 is FQGNSA. The junction had 6 bases not matched to a gene; V was cut back by 2 bases and J by 5 bases. The CDR3 runs to 15 residues. The chain's CDR3 is CASSLWAGGEETQYF. The CDR3 DNA reads as TGTGCCAGCAGCTTATGGGCGGGGGGGGAGGAGACCCAGTACTTC.

The chain employs TRBV30 and TRBJ1-2; weak D call: TRBD1 (6 bases). Trimming took off 2 bases at V and 4 bases at J, with 11 bases between the two ends. CDR1 GTSNPN and CDR2 SVGIG come from the germline V gene (reference sequence). The CDR3 loop spans 13 amino acids. The CDR3 is CAWSLGALYGYTF. In nucleotides, the CDR3 is TGTGCCTGGAGTTTGGGGGCCCTCTATGGCTACACCTTC.

The chain combines TRBV19 with TRBJ1-2; possibly TRBD1 for D (6 bases). Trimming removed 5 bases at V and 8 bases at J, with 12 bases between. Germline CDR1 reads LNHDA; CDR2 reads SQIVND (reference sequence). There are 12 residues in the CDR3. The CDR3 sequence: CASSWTEGGYTF. CDR3 nucleotides: TGTGCCAGTAGTTGGACAGAAGGGGGCTACACCTTC.

This clone appeared once. V gene TRBV7-2 combines with J gene TRBJ2-5, with D tentatively TRBD1 (6 bases). CDR3 size: 15 residues. CDR1 and CDR2 from the germline V gene are SGHTA and FQGNSA. V was pared by 5 bases and J by 5 bases, with 18 bases between. The DNA of the CDR3 is TGTGCCAGCAGCACGCAGGGTACTGGGGGCGAGACCCAGTACTTC. It encodes CASSTQGTGGETQYF. Variable domain in full (rest from reference TRBV7-2 and TRBJ2-5): GAGVSQSPSNKVTEKGKDVELRCDPISGHTALYWYRQSLGQGLEFLIYFQGNSAPDKSGLPSDRFSAERTGGSVSTLTIQRTQQEDSAVYLCASSTQGTGGETQYFGPGTRLLVL.

This rearrangement joins TRBV12-5 to TRBJ2-7; 9 bases agree with TRBD1. This CDR3 is built from 14 residues. The junction had 6 bases not matched to a gene; V was cut back by 3 bases and J by 6 bases. Germline lookup yields CDR1 LGHNT and CDR2 FRNRAP. The CDR3 region is CASGFGTGLSEQYF. DNA of the CDR3: TGTGCTAGTGGTTTTGGGACAGGGTTGAGCGAGCAGTACTTC.

The chain uses TRBV4-1 and TRBJ1-6; the D is unclear. V was shortened by 6 bases and J by 8 bases, with 14 bases between the two germline ends. Germline V CDR1 and CDR2: MGHRA, YSYEKL. This CDR3 has 14 amino acids. The CDR3 loop is CASSAVSMYSPLHF. CDR3 DNA sequence: TGCGCCAGCAGTGCTGTTAGTATGTATTCACCCCTCCACTTT.

This clone was seen more than once but under ten times. The chain has TRBV7-8 and TRBJ1-6; unclear D gene. Germline CDR1 SGHVS, CDR2 FQNEAQ. Trimming removed 3 bases from V and 10 bases from J, with 7 bases in between. This CDR3 is 12 amino acids long. CDR3 nucleotides: TGTGCCAGCAGCTTTGAGCGCTCACCCCTCCACTTT. As protein: CASSFERSPLHF.

This clone was observed a few times. Lacking the conserved final phenylalanine or tryptophan, this CDR3 likely reflects a read error. The DNA is left out, because the CDR3 cannot be placed on it with certainty; the CDR3 is given as TCRdb lists it. The gene calls are TRBV30 and TRBJ1-4. Both ends counted, the CDR3 spans 8 residues. CDR1 and CDR2 from the germline V gene are GTSNPN and SVGIG (reference sequence). The CDR3 sequence is CAWSVRGS.

This clone was counted a few times. CDR3 bases: TGTGCCAGCAGCCCGACTAGCGGGAGTAGAGATGAGCAGTTCTTC. It encodes CASSPTSGSRDEQFF. The chain is built from TRBV9 and TRBJ2-1, with 12 bases identical to TRBD2. This CDR3 spans 15 amino acids. Germline V gene data show CDR1 as SGDLS and CDR2 as YYNGEE. The V and J ends lost 4 bases and 8 bases, in that order; junction bases with no gene match: 7.